What follows are 6 T cell receptor beta chains derived from one specimen sequenced in a study of identical twins. TCRdb itself ran the 5' RACE reads through MiXCR, one entry per CDR3 protein. The data contain fewer than 900,000 distinct CDR3 sequences, roughly 20% of them singletons. These data also formed part of another study, on T cells expressing NK-cell markers.

The sample was PBMCs. These TCRs come from a woman aged 18-30 years in good health.

This clonotype was counted a few times. This chain connects TRBV5-1 to TRBJ2-3, with TRBD2 as a possible D gene (7 bases). V lost 3 bases and J lost 0, with 17 bases in between. CDR1 SGHRS and CDR2 YFSETQ come from the germline V gene. The CDR3 length is 17 residues. CDR3 nucleotides: TGCGCCAGCAGCTCCACCCCCCGGGGGGCTAGCACAGATACGCAGTATTTT. Its protein product is CASSSTPRGASTDTQYF.

A remark on this clonotype: Sequence at one end of the junction differs from germline and may be a read error. The rearrangement joins TRBV2 to TRBJ2-5; D may correspond to TRBD1 or TRBD2 (5 bases each). CDR1 and CDR2 (germline): SNHLY, FYNNEI. There are 11 residues in the CDR3. The CDR3 loop reads CPREFQETQYF. The DNA of the CDR3 is TGCCCCAGGGAGTTCCAAGAGACCCAGTACTTC.

This clonotype was picked up a small number of times. The chain employs TRBV6-1 and TRBJ2-2; 8 bases are a match to TRBD2. Per the germline V gene, CDR1 is MNHNS and CDR2 is SASEGT. The CDR3 covers 13 residues. The junction had 1 base not matched to a gene; V was cut back by 4 bases and J by 6 bases. In nucleotides, the CDR3 is TGTGCCAGCAGTGGACTAGCGCCCGGGGAGCTGTTTTTT. Its protein product is CASSGLAPGELFF.

This clonotype occurred once. The CDR3 region has the DNA TGCGCCAGCAGCGCGCGACTAGCGGGAGGGCCTTTTGAGCAGTTCTTC. Translated: CASSARLAGGPFEQFF. The chain carries TRBV4-1 and TRBJ2-1; 14 bases match TRBD2. The CDR3 is 16 amino acids. V lost 5 bases, J lost 9 bases, and 9 bases stayed unmatched. Per the germline V gene, CDR1 is MGHRA and CDR2 is YSYEKL.

This clonotype has a handful of counts. The chain couples TRBV20-1 to TRBJ2-3; D call uncertain. The length of the CDR3 is 11 residues. Trimming stripped 2 bases from V and 9 bases from J, with 9 bases between. The V gene's germline CDR1 is DFQATT and CDR2 SNEGSKA (reference sequence). The CDR3: CSARMAYTQYF. The CDR3 bases are TGCAGTGCTAGAATGGCCTACACGCAGTATTTT.

This clonotype was found a few times. The chain links TRBV7-9 to TRBJ1-5; perhaps TRBD1 as D (5 bases). Between the trimmed V and J ends, which lost 5 bases and 8 bases, there was a span of 22 bases. The CDR3 is 16 amino acids. From germline, CDR1 is SEHNR and CDR2 FQNEAQ (reference sequence). The CDR3 here is CASSNNRDGKVKPQHF. The CDR3 DNA reads as TGTGCCAGCAGCAACAACCGGGACGGTAAGGTGAAGCCCCAGCATTTT.